This entry concerns a single T cell receptor beta chain. Its target is unknown. Individual cDNA molecules received unique molecular identifiers in the library. TCRdb re-derived calls from the RACE reads in MiXCR, one entry per CDR3 protein. The repertoire holds around 99,000 distinct CDR3 sequences, with around 12% as singletons. The data derive from a study of human T cells and chemical hapten exposure. The study, taken as a whole, reports: With alopecia, donors may have immune responses unlike healthy people's.

V lost 5 bases to trimming and J lost 4 bases; unmatched junction nucleotides: 7. CDR3 size: 14 residues. The germline V gene encodes CDR1 SGHTA and CDR2 FQGNSA. Time point defined: patch test 1, 2 weeks after DPC sensitization. Treatment meaning: therapeutic diphenylcyclopropenone sensitization with weekly scalp DPC. This sequence originates from a woman in her thirties or forties with alopecia areata. Some clones in this sample may be carry-over from other donors' samples. The input for sequencing was whole blood, taken in connection with sensitization to the hapten diphenylcyclopropenone (DPC). The rearrangement joins TRBV7-2 to TRBJ1-1, with 7 bases identical to TRBD1. The CDR3 spells CASSIDRDSTEAFF. The CDR3 DNA sequence: TGTGCCAGCAGCATCGACAGGGACAGCACTGAAGCTTTCTTT.